This T cell receptor beta chain was identified during a study of blood T cell repertoires in COVID-19 (TCRdb year 2020). The study in broad terms: Samples covering the acute and convalescent phases of COVID-19 were provided by collaborators in the United States, Italy and Spain. The repertoires were released in a freely available public database meant as a resource for research on the immune response to SARS-CoV-2. The prospective study material was composed of cDNA or gDNA derived from T cells, B-cell-depleted T cells, or PBMCs. The samples were drawn from the first 160 participants of the ongoing ImmuneRACE study and from 1,200 or so subjects provided by 6 global collaborators. Deeply sampled blood TCRbeta repertoires from subjects exposed to, actively infected with, or recovered from COVID-19 were included in the dataset. HLA class I and class II types, where available, came from metadata supplied by the sample provider rather than from assay-based typing. Nearly every sample came with metadata listing a de-identified subject ID, COVID-19 status, age in years and sex.

This clone was recorded once. The specificity of this receptor is unknown. Qualities for individual bases were not recorded, and no much larger clone is one base off. The immunoSEQ Assay, a bias-controlled multiplex PCR, was used to amplify TCRbeta CDR3 regions from genomic DNA. In the paper's pipeline: The number of nucleated cells in each sample was estimated from the amplification of reference gene primers within the assay. To quantify the absolute abundance of each unique TCRbeta CDR3 rearrangement, sequence reads were collapsed and filtered. For each sample, productive Simpson clonality was calculated as the square root of Simpson's diversity index across productive rearrangements. TCRdb obtained this table from immuneACCESS and retained in-frame rearrangements with V and J assigned. These tables miss some clones; where compared with another copy, unresolved V genes account for less than half of the shortfall, and the remainder is unexplained. The DNA gave D and trimming, while V, J and clone size come from that table. This sample comprises more than 65,000 clones, around 84% of them detected only once. The ten largest clones add up to around 22% of the sample.

The study at large found these results: How much clinical and demographic metadata was included differed by source and by participant, and the metadata was provided uncurated.

For CDR1 and CDR2, the germline V gene lists SGHVS and FQNEAQ. The CDR3 goes from the cysteine to the phenylalanine over 15 residues. Of the read, only the CDR3 DNA is kept; its 45 bases are in frame from base 1. V lost 3 bases and J lost 0 bases; the stretch between them is 9 bases long. The collaborating institutions used their own protocols to collect whole blood in K2EDTA tubes. Collaborator samples were shipped for TCRbeta analysis as frozen whole blood, isolated PBMCs, or DNA extracted from either sample type. The rearrangement combines TRBV7-8 with TRBJ1-3; D gene: possibly TRBD1, on 5 matching bases. The material sequenced was peripheral blood. This clonotype was obtained from a woman aged 45-60 years with acute or convalescent COVID-19. The CDR3 protein is CASSFRQFSGNTIYF. The DNA reads as follows: TGTGCCAGCAGCTTCCGACAGTTCTCTGGAAACACCATATATTTT.